These 31 T cell receptor beta chains originate from one sample sequenced in a study of cytotoxic CD8 clonotypes in ibrutinib-treated CLL. Data came from immunoSEQ multiplex PCR; TCRdb stores just in-frame clones and leaves some out. The table has about 32,000 clones, around 75% seen once. Sequencing used PBMCs, obtained at disease progression, from a patient treated with ibrutinib. Receptor source: a human donor with chronic lymphocytic leukemia.

V gene TRBV19 combines with J gene TRBJ2-1, with TRBD1 identical over 8 bases. CDR3 length: 14 amino acids. Germline lookup yields CDR1 LNHDA and CDR2 SQIVND (reference sequence). Losses at the gene ends were 7 bases for V and 8 bases for J; bases not matched to a gene: 10. CDR3 sequence: CASTWTGNSDEQFF. DNA for the CDR3: TGTGCCAGTACCTGGACAGGGAATTCCGATGAGCAGTTCTTC.

This clone was observed a few times. This rearrangement joins TRBV19 to TRBJ1-1; D is undetermined. Trimming removed 3 bases from V and 5 bases from J, with 10 bases in between. This CDR3 spans 13 amino acids. Germline V gives CDR1 LNHDA, CDR2 SQIVND (reference sequence). The CDR3 DNA sequence: TGTGCCAGTAGTATTGGATTAAGGACTGAAGCTTTCTTT. This sequence encodes CASSIGLRTEAFF.

V gene TRBV10-2 combines with J gene TRBJ1-2, with 9 bases fitting TRBD1. V dropped 8 bases and J dropped 5; count of bases not matched to a gene: 3. Germline CDR1 reads WSHSY; CDR2 reads SAAADI. This CDR3 region has 12 residues. The CDR3 DNA reads as TGCGCCAGCCGGACAGGGGAGTATGGCTACACCTTC. Its translation: CASRTGEYGYTF.

This chain links TRBV10-1 with TRBJ1-4; 7 positions match TRBD1. Per germline, CDR1 WNHNN and CDR2 SYGVQD (reference sequence). The CDR3 is 14 amino acids. V was pared by 6 bases and J by 11 bases, with 12 bases of the junction left unmatched. CDR3 loop: CASRTGTRVPKLFF. CDR3 DNA sequence: TGCGCCAGCAGGACAGGGACAAGGGTCCCGAAACTGTTTTTT.

This chain connects TRBV7-8 to TRBJ2-7, with D perhaps TRBD1 (6 bases). This CDR3 contains 13 residues. The V gene lost 7 bases and the J gene lost 6 bases, with 16 bases spanning the gap. From germline, CDR1 is SGHVS and CDR2 FQNEAQ. CDR3 loop: CASNTGSSAEQYF. The CDR3 nucleotides read TGTGCCAGCAATACAGGGTCCTCGGCCGAGCAGTACTTC.

V is TRBV5-1 and J is TRBJ2-7, with D tentatively TRBD1 or TRBD2 (5 bases each). Trimming took 0 bases from V and 6 from J, leaving 13 bases between them. Germline CDR1 is SGHRS and CDR2 is YFSETQ. CDR3 length: 14 amino acids. CDR3: CASSLGGPMGEQYF. The CDR3 DNA reads TGCGCCAGCAGCTTGGGGGGACCGATGGGCGAGCAGTACTTC.

Of note for this clone: Other DNA sequences in the sample encode the same CDR3. This chain connects TRBV29-1 to TRBJ2-7, with D tentatively TRBD2 (7 bases). Germline V gene lookup returns CDR1 SQVTM and CDR2 ANQGSEA. Between the trimmed V and J ends, which lost 7 bases and 3 bases, there was a span of 28 bases. The CDR3 is 17 amino acids. CDR3 nucleotide sequence: TGCAGCGCGGGGGGTGTGGTACGGGGGCGTACCTTCTACGAGCAGTACTTC. It translates to CSAGGVVRGRTFYEQYF.

This clone was seen a single time. The V call is TRBV11-2, the J call TRBJ2-3; 8 bases map to TRBD1. This CDR3 has 18 amino acids. The V segment lost 3 bases and the J segment 3 bases; nucleotides outside the gene matches: 14. Germline V lookup: CDR1 SGHAT, CDR2 FQNNGV. The CDR3 spells CASSLTPPGQGLTDTQYF. CDR3 nucleotide sequence: TGTGCCAGCAGCTTGACCCCCCCCGGACAGGGTTTAACAGATACGCAGTATTTT.

The genes are TRBV6-5 and TRBJ1-3; 7 bases are a match to TRBD1. V gave up 8 bases and J gave up 3 bases; unmatched junction bases: 7. This CDR3 has 14 residues. Germline V gives CDR1 MNHEY, CDR2 SVGAGI. The CDR3 sequence: CASHGTVGGNTIYF. DNA of the CDR3: TGTGCCAGCCATGGGACAGTCGGTGGAAACACCATATATTTT.

V gene TRBV19 combines with J gene TRBJ1-3; TRBD1 is a possible D gene (6 bases). Trimming took off 3 bases at V and 2 bases at J, with 11 bases between the two ends. The germline gives CDR1 LNHDA, CDR2 SQIVND (reference sequence). The CDR3 loop spans 15 amino acids. CDR3 protein: CASSIAGVPGNTIYF. CDR3 nucleotide sequence: TGTGCCAGTAGTATCGCAGGGGTCCCTGGAAACACCATATATTTT.

V and J are TRBV7-2 and TRBJ1-1; 7 positions match TRBD1. The germline CDR1 and CDR2 sequences are SGHTA and FQGNSA. V lost 5 bases to trimming and J lost 0 bases; unmatched junction nucleotides: 9. The CDR3 is 16 amino acids. CDR3 coding DNA: TGTGCCAGCAGCCCAGGACAGGCCACCCTGAACACTGAAGCTTTCTTT. It yields the protein CASSPGQATLNTEAFF.

The rearrangement links TRBV5-6 to TRBJ2-1, with TRBD2 matching over 12 bases. Unmatched junction bases numbered 7, after V lost 3 bases and J lost 9 bases. Germline assignment: CDR1 SGHDT and CDR2 YYEEEE. This CDR3 contains 15 residues. The CDR3 DNA is TGTGCCAGCAGCTGGACTAGCGGGGAAAGGTCTGAGCAGTTCTTC. This gives the protein CASSWTSGERSEQFF.

This clone was detected only a few times. The chain's CDR3 is CASSTWGGSAADGYTF. The CDR3 DNA follows: TGTGCCAGCAGTACCTGGGGAGGGAGCGCGGCGGATGGCTACACCTTC. This chain uses TRBV13 with TRBJ1-2; no clear D. CDR3 length equals 16 residues. With 6 bases removed from V and 6 bases from J, the gap between germline ends came to 23 bases. CDR1 and CDR2 from the germline V gene are PRHDT and FYEKMQ (reference sequence).

The rearrangement links TRBV2 to TRBJ2-7; D might be TRBD2 (5 bases). CDR1 and CDR2 (germline): SNHLY, FYNNEI. V lost 6 bases, J lost 4 bases, and 19 bases lay in between. The CDR3 contains 15 residues. The CDR3 sequence is CASSYSKGREYEQYF. CDR3 sequence (DNA): TGTGCCAGCAGCTACTCTAAAGGAAGGGAGTACGAGCAGTACTTC. Supplemented by reference TRBV2 and TRBJ2-7, the full variable domain reads EPEVTQTPSHQVTQMGQEVILRCVPISNHLYFYWYRQILGQKVEFLVSFYNNEISEKSEIFDDQFSVERPDGSNFTLKIRSTKLEDSAMYFCASSYSKGREYEQYFGPGTRLTVT.

This chain uses TRBV6-5 with TRBJ1-2; no firm D call. From germline, CDR1 is MNHEY and CDR2 SVGAGI. This CDR3 region has 13 residues. Trimming stripped 8 bases from V and 4 bases from J, with 14 bases between. The CDR3 here is CASQTGWGYGYTF. The CDR3 coding sequence is TGTGCCAGCCAGACGGGCTGGGGCTATGGCTACACCTTC.

This clone was recorded once. The genes are TRBV19 and TRBJ1-1; TRBD1 matches 7 bases. The germline CDR1 and CDR2 sequences are LNHDA and SQIVND (reference sequence). The ends lost 2 bases at V and 0 bases at J; junction bases unmatched: 6. This CDR3 has 16 amino acids. In DNA form, the CDR3 reads TGTGCCAGTAGTATAAAGGGGGCGGTTGTGAACACTGAAGCTTTCTTT. This gives the protein CASSIKGAVVNTEAFF.

By share, this clone counts as medium-sized. V and J are TRBV19 and TRBJ2-3; D uncertain. Per the germline V gene, CDR1 is LNHDA and CDR2 is SQIVND (reference sequence). The CDR3 loop spans 13 amino acids. Trimming left V 2 bases short and J 5 bases short, with 8 bases between. CDR3 coding DNA: TGTGCCAGTAGTATATACGGCTTAGATACGCAGTATTTT. Its protein product is CASSIYGLDTQYF. Full variable domain (missing parts from reference TRBV19 and TRBJ2-3): DGGITQSPKYLFRKEGQNVTLSCEQNLNHDAMYWYRQDPGQGLRLIYYSQIVNDFQKGDIAEGYSVSREKKESFPLTVTSAQKNPTAFYLCASSIYGLDTQYFGPGTRLTVL.

The gene calls are TRBV6-6 and TRBJ2-6, with no clear D. CDR1 and CDR2 (germline): MNHNY, SVGAGI (reference sequence). The V gene lost 4 bases and the J gene lost 0 bases, with 4 bases spanning the gap. The CDR3 totals 14 residues. Here the CDR3 reads CASSSGSGANVLTF. Written as DNA, the CDR3 is TGTGCCAGCAGTTCCGGCTCTGGGGCCAACGTCCTGACTTTC.

The rearrangement links TRBV11-2 to TRBJ2-5, with 7 positions matching TRBD1. The CDR3 sequence is 16 residues long. Germline-derived CDR1 and CDR2 are SGHAT and FQNNGV. The junction had 9 bases not matched to a gene; V was cut back by 5 bases and J by 0 bases. CDR3 loop: CASSRPGQAYQETQYF. In DNA, the CDR3 is TGTGCCAGCAGCCGACCCGGACAGGCGTACCAAGAGACCCAGTACTTC.

This clone was seen a single time. The chain couples TRBV7-9 to TRBJ2-5; D is perhaps TRBD1 (5 bases). CDR1 and CDR2 from the germline V gene are SEHNR and FQNEAQ (reference sequence). Trimming removed 2 bases from V and 5 bases from J, with 12 bases in between. This CDR3 comprises 14 residues. The CDR3 nucleotides read TGTGCCAGCAGCTTACGGGCAGGGTCGGAGACCCAGTACTTC. It is translated as CASSLRAGSETQYF.

This sequence joins TRBV2 and TRBJ1-2; D is unclear. CDR3 length: 17 residues. The germline V gene encodes CDR1 SNHLY and CDR2 FYNNEI. V shed 2 bases and J shed 6 bases, with 22 bases lying between them. CDR3 in DNA: TGTGCCAGCAGTGAAAGTGAGGCAAGGCATCCGAGGGATGGCTACACCTTC. This codes for CASSESEARHPRDGYTF.

The chain joins TRBV6-5 to TRBJ1-6; 7 bases align to TRBD1. Trimming removed 6 bases from V and 14 bases from J; junction bases left unmatched: 13. The CDR3 is 14 residues long. CDR1 MNHEY and CDR2 SVGAGI come from the germline V gene. CDR3 region: CASSLDRVRPTLHF. Here the CDR3 DNA reads TGTGCCAGCAGCCTCGACAGGGTGCGGCCAACCCTCCACTTT.

This clone was found a few times. The chain recombines TRBV28 with TRBJ2-2; D uncertain. The CDR3 loop spans 11 amino acids. In germline, CDR1 is MDHEN, CDR2 SYDVKM. Trimming cost V 6 bases and J 3 bases, with 2 bases left between them. The CDR3 protein is CASRYTGELFF. The CDR3 nucleotides read TGTGCCAGCAGGTACACCGGGGAGCTGTTTTTT. Based on the CDR3 plus reference TRBV28 and TRBJ2-2, the full variable domain is DVKVTQSSRYLVKRTGEKVFLECVQDMDHENMFWYRQDPGLGLRLIYFSYDVKMKEKGDIPEGYSVSREKKERFSLILESASTNQTSMYLCASRYTGELFFGEGSRLTVL.

V usage is TRBV5-1 and J usage is TRBJ1-2; 7 bases map to TRBD1. The CDR3 consists of 14 residues. The V and J ends lost 5 bases and 4 bases, in that order; junction bases with no gene match: 8. The germline V gene has CDR1 SGHRS and CDR2 YFSETQ. CDR3 amino acids: CASRQGDGSYGYTF. The CDR3, as DNA: TGCGCCAGCAGGCAGGGGGATGGAAGCTATGGCTACACCTTC.

The chain combines TRBV28 with TRBJ2-2; 8 nucleotides agree with TRBD2. In germline, CDR1 is MDHEN, CDR2 SYDVKM. CDR3 length equals 15 residues. V gave up 2 bases and J gave up 5 bases; unmatched junction bases: 4. The CDR3 sequence is CASSLAGGRTGELFF. CDR3 DNA sequence: TGTGCCAGCAGTTTAGCGGGGGGTAGAACCGGGGAGCTGTTTTTT.

V usage is TRBV18 and J usage is TRBJ2-2; 9 bases map to TRBD2. This CDR3 is built from 14 residues. The V gene end was trimmed by 0 bases and the J gene end by 10 bases; junction bases not matched to a gene: 3. Germline V gene data show CDR1 as KGHSH and CDR2 as LQKENI. CDR3 amino acids: CASSPPLAGPELFF. CDR3 DNA sequence: TGTGCCAGCTCACCACCCCTAGCGGGGCCGGAGCTGTTTTTT.

This clone has only a few counts. The CDR3 DNA is TGTGCCACCAGCAGAGTGCGAGGGATAGGAGAGACCCAGTACTTC. It translates to CATSRVRGIGETQYF. This sequence joins TRBV15 and TRBJ2-5; tentative D call: TRBD2 (5 bases). There are 15 residues in the CDR3. Between the trimmed V and J ends, which lost 1 base and 4 bases, there was a span of 13 bases. CDR1 and CDR2 from the germline V gene are LNHNV and YYDKDF (reference sequence).

The chain is built from TRBV6-1 and TRBJ2-7; D ambiguous. Trimming took off 2 bases at V and 5 bases at J, with 7 bases between the two ends. Germline V gives CDR1 MNHNS, CDR2 SASEGT. The CDR3 consists of 12 residues. The CDR3 protein is CASSERRDEQYF. In DNA, the CDR3 is TGTGCCAGCAGTGAAAGGCGTGACGAGCAGTACTTC.

This clone has more than one count but fewer than ten. This chain links TRBV15 with TRBJ1-2; the D is unclear. Germline assignment: CDR1 LNHNV and CDR2 YYDKDF (reference sequence). V shed 0 bases and J shed 5 bases, with 7 bases lying between them. The CDR3 is made up of 13 amino acids. The DNA for the CDR3 is TGTGCCACCAGCAGAGATAGCCAATATGGCTACACCTTC. Translation: CATSRDSQYGYTF.

The genes are TRBV6-1 and TRBJ2-5; D is ambiguous. The length of the CDR3 is 12 residues. Trimming shortened V by 8 bases and J by 5 bases, and 12 bases separated the two germline ends. CDR1 MNHNS and CDR2 SASEGT come from the germline V gene. CDR3 residues: CASAPLGETQYF. The CDR3 nucleotides are TGTGCCAGCGCGCCTCTAGGGGAGACCCAGTACTTC.

V and J are TRBV27 and TRBJ1-2; D may be TRBD1 (6 bases). The CDR3 consists of 14 residues. CDR1 is MNHEY and CDR2 is SMNVEV in the germline V gene (reference sequence). Trimming cost V 2 bases and J 5 bases, with 12 bases left between them. The CDR3: CASSLGGQGYGYTF. DNA for the CDR3: TGTGCCAGCAGTTTAGGGGGGCAGGGGTATGGCTACACCTTC.